The next 27 T cell receptor beta chains were all read from a single sample in a study of neurological immune-mediated disorders. TCRdb analysed the 5' RACE reads with MiXCR anew, one entry per CDR3 protein. The sample carries approximately 44,000 distinct CDR3 sequences, 5.8% recorded once. Sequenced: CD4+ T cells from blood. These TCRs come from a woman younger than 35 with multiple sclerosis.

In this sample, this clonotype turned up many times. CDR3: CASSHGQNSLYEQYV. CDR3 in DNA: TGTGCCAGCAGTCACGGACAGAATTCTCTTTACGAGCAGTACGTC. The genes are TRBV28 and TRBJ2-7; a possible D gene is TRBD1 (6 bases). The CDR3 has 15 residues. Trimming pared 5 bases from V and 4 bases from J, leaving 18 bases between. Germline assignment: CDR1 MDHEN and CDR2 SYDVKM.

This clonotype was seen many times. The chain links TRBV10-3 to TRBJ2-1; tentatively, D is TRBD1 or TRBD2 (5 bases each). The CDR3 spans 16 residues. CDR1 and CDR2 from the germline V gene are ENHRY and SYGVKD. V was pared by 0 bases and J by 4 bases, with 13 bases between. This CDR3 reads CAISESYEGQYNEQFF. CDR3 sequence (DNA): TGTGCCATCAGTGAGTCTTACGAGGGGCAGTACAATGAGCAGTTCTTC.

This clonotype was observed many times. The V gene is TRBV6-2 or TRBV6-3, the J gene TRBJ1-5, with D maybe TRBD1 (6 bases). The CDR3 length is 14 residues. V lost 5 bases and J 2 bases, leaving 10 bases between the germline ends. Germline CDR1 and CDR2: MNHEY and SVGEGT. The CDR3 coding sequence is TGTGCCAGCAGTCAGGGGCTTGGCAATCAGCCCCAGCATTTT. Translating gives CASSQGLGNQPQHF.

This clonotype was recorded a few times. The V call is TRBV14, the J call TRBJ1-2; 8 nucleotides align to TRBD1. Germline V gives CDR1 SGHDN, CDR2 FVKESK. J gave up 6 bases and V 3 bases, and 6 bases lay outside the gene matches. The CDR3 loop spans 14 amino acids. The CDR3 protein is CASSQMDRDNGYTF. The CDR3 DNA reads as TGTGCCAGCAGCCAGATGGACAGGGACAATGGCTACACCTTC.

This clonotype has at least ten counts. This chain links TRBV5-5 with TRBJ2-2; 8 bases are a match to TRBD2. Germline V lookup: CDR1 SGHKS, CDR2 YYEKEE (reference sequence). The CDR3 spans 16 residues. With V trimmed by 3 bases and J by 2 bases, 6 bases remained unmatched. The CDR3 nucleotides read TGTGCCAGCAGCTCCCAAGCGGGAGCCAACACCGGGGAGCTGTTTTTT. It yields the protein CASSSQAGANTGELFF.

This clonotype was found many times. V usage is TRBV15 and J usage is TRBJ2-7, with a weak D call TRBD2 (6 bases). Trimming removed 5 bases at V and 3 bases at J, with 14 bases between. Germline V gene sequence: CDR1 LNHNV, CDR2 YYDKDF (reference sequence). The length of the CDR3 is 14 residues. CDR3: CATSARRGSYEQYF. CDR3 nucleotide sequence: TGTGCCACCAGCGCCCGACGGGGGAGCTACGAGCAGTACTTC. The entire variable domain, with the rest obtained from reference TRBV15 and TRBJ2-7, is as follows: DAMVIQNPRYQVTQFGKPVTLSCSQTLNHNVMYWYQQKSSQAPKLLFHYYDKDFNNEADTPDNFQSRRPNTSFCFLDIRSPGLGDTAMYLCATSARRGSYEQYFGPGTRLTVT.

This clonotype was seen a handful of times. V and J are TRBV6-2 or TRBV6-3 and TRBJ1-2; D might be TRBD1 (5 bases). V lost 0 bases and J 6 bases, leaving 11 bases between the germline ends. The CDR3 length is 14 residues. The germline V gene encodes CDR1 MNHEY and CDR2 SVGEGT. CDR3 loop: CASSYSGRSDGYTF. The DNA for the CDR3 is TGTGCCAGCAGTTACTCGGGACGGTCTGATGGCTACACCTTC.

This clonotype was observed a handful of times. V usage is TRBV20-1 and J usage is TRBJ1-2; D is perhaps TRBD1 (5 bases). This CDR3 is built from 14 residues. V lost 6 bases to trimming and J lost 7 bases, with 21 bases between them. In germline, CDR1 is DFQATT, CDR2 SNEGSKA (reference sequence). The CDR3 nucleotides are TGCAGTGCCCGTCTTGGGCTCGGGACGAGTGGCTACACCTTC. Amino acid sequence: CSARLGLGTSGYTF.

Ten or more counts support this clonotype. The chain couples TRBV7-2 to TRBJ1-1; 7 positions agree with TRBD1. Trimming at V came to 1 base and at J to 5 bases, leaving 4 bases not matched to a gene. CDR3 size: 14 residues. Germline CDR1 and CDR2: SGHTA and FQGNSA. The CDR3 region has the DNA TGTGCCAGCAGCTTAGGACAGGGAAAGACTGAAGCTTTCTTT. Its protein product is CASSLGQGKTEAFF.

This clonotype was seen ten or more times. CDR3 region: CASGRQFSGNTIYF. The CDR3 DNA reads TGTGCCAGCGGAAGGCAGTTCTCTGGAAACACCATATATTTT. This chain joins TRBV7-2 and TRBJ1-3; D not resolved. V lost 8 bases and J lost 0, with 11 bases in between. Germline V CDR1 and CDR2: SGHTA, FQGNSA. The CDR3 length is 14 residues.

This clonotype was seen at least ten times. Mismatch with germline at one junction end may stem from a read error. The V and J genes are TRBV7-3 and TRBJ1-1; 9 bases agree with TRBD1. Per the germline V gene, CDR1 is SGHTA and CDR2 is FQGTGA. The CDR3 covers 15 residues. CDR3 DNA: TGTGCCAGCAGCCTAACAGGGGGCCGGAACACTGAAGCTTTCTTT. It yields the protein CASSLTGGRNTEAFF.

V gene TRBV12-3 or TRBV12-4 combines with J gene TRBJ2-7; D remains unclear. This CDR3 is built from 12 residues. V lost 5 bases, J lost 4 bases, and 9 bases lay in between. The CDR3 protein is CASSAGPYEQYV. The CDR3 DNA sequence: TGTGCCAGCAGTGCCGGACCATACGAGCAGTACGTC.

This clonotype was counted many times. In nucleotides, the CDR3 is TGTGCCAGCAGTTTAAACCTAACAGGCCGCTCCTACGAGCAGTACGTC. Encoded protein: CASSLNLTGRSYEQYV. The chain combines TRBV12-3 or TRBV12-4 with TRBJ2-7; D perhaps matches TRBD1 (5 bases). V lost 2 bases, J lost 0 bases, and 14 bases lay in between. The CDR3 contains 16 residues.

In its sample, this clonotype was seen many times. V and J are TRBV10-2 and TRBJ1-2; perhaps TRBD1 as D (6 bases). The CDR3 has 16 residues. Germline V CDR1 and CDR2: WSHSY, SAAADI. Trimming took 7 bases from V and 4 from J, leaving 22 bases between them. The CDR3 is CASTLPTGSGSYGYTF. In DNA, the CDR3 is TGCGCCAGCACCCTACCGACAGGCTCCGGGAGCTATGGCTACACCTTC.

This clonotype was seen repeatedly, ten times or more. The chain couples TRBV10-3 to TRBJ2-1; 7 bases line up with TRBD1. Germline V gene data show CDR1 as ENHRY and CDR2 as SYGVKD. V was pared by 4 bases and J by 5 bases, with 5 bases of the junction left unmatched. The CDR3 is made up of 14 amino acids. The CDR3 region has the DNA TGTGCCATCAGTGTTAGGGGGCTGGACAATGAGCAGTTCTTC. Protein: CAISVRGLDNEQFF.

This clonotype rates as medium-sized. The gene calls are TRBV5-1 and TRBJ2-3, with TRBD2 matching 12 bases. The ends lost 4 bases at V and 2 bases at J; junction bases unmatched: 5. From germline, CDR1 is SGHRS and CDR2 YFSETQ. This CDR3 is 16 amino acids long. CDR3 sequence: CASSPGTSGFTDTQYF. CDR3 DNA sequence: TGCGCCAGCAGCCCCGGGACTAGCGGGTTCACAGATACGCAGTATTTT. The full variable domain, its missing parts supplied by reference TRBV5-1 and TRBJ2-3, is KAGVTQTPRYLIKTRGQQVTLSCSPISGHRSVSWYQQTPGQGLQFLFEYFSETQRNKGNFPGRFSGRQFSNSRSEMNVSTLELGDSALYLCASSPGTSGFTDTQYFGPGTRLTVL.

This clonotype was recorded many times. In nucleotides, the CDR3 is TGCAGTGCTAGTCCAGGGGTGCCCGGTTTCTATGGCTACACCTTC. Its protein product is CSASPGVPGFYGYTF. This chain links TRBV20-1 with TRBJ1-2, with D possibly TRBD1 on 6 matching bases. The germline V gene has CDR1 DFQATT and CDR2 SNEGSKA (reference sequence). The CDR3 consists of 15 residues. Trimming pared 3 bases from V and 4 bases from J, leaving 18 bases between.

This clonotype was counted many times. The chain couples TRBV12-3 or TRBV12-4 to TRBJ2-4; possible D gene TRBD2, 5 bases. The CDR3 loop spans 14 amino acids. The V and J ends lost 3 bases and 0 bases respectively, with 6 bases between them. The CDR3 sequence is CASSFRGAKNIQYF. The CDR3 nucleotides read TGTGCCAGCAGTTTTCGGGGAGCCAAAAACATTCAGTACTTC.

In its sample, this clonotype was seen many times. The chain couples TRBV6-1 to TRBJ2-7; 10 bases align to TRBD2. With V trimmed by 0 bases and J by 4 bases, 9 bases remained unmatched. Per the germline V gene, CDR1 is MNHNS and CDR2 is SASEGT. The CDR3 has 17 residues. Written as DNA, the CDR3 is TGTGCCAGCAGTGAAGCGCTAATCCGAGCGGGAGGGTACGAGCAGTACGTC. This codes for CASSEALIRAGGYEQYV.

This clonotype was seen repeatedly, ten times or more. The CDR3 DNA reads as TGCGCCAGCAGCCTAAATCTTGAGCAGTTCTTC. This codes for CASSLNLEQFF. The chain links TRBV5-1 to TRBJ2-1; unclear D gene. Germline lookup yields CDR1 SGHRS and CDR2 YFSETQ. The V end was cut by 4 bases, the J end by 9 bases, with 8 bases between. This CDR3 spans 11 amino acids.

This clonotype was counted many times. V gene TRBV6-5 combines with J gene TRBJ2-1, with 7 bases lining up with TRBD2. The V and J ends lost 6 bases and 4 bases, in that order; junction bases with no gene match: 12. CDR1 is MNHEY and CDR2 is SVGAGI in the germline V gene. The CDR3 has 16 residues. The DNA for the CDR3 is TGTGCCAGCAGCGACCGGGCGGGAGCCCTATACAATGAGCAGTTCTTC. Protein: CASSDRAGALYNEQFF.

V and J are TRBV30 and TRBJ1-2; TRBD1 matches 7 bases. V dropped 4 bases and J dropped 7; count of bases not matched to a gene: 12. Germline V gives CDR1 GTSNPN, CDR2 SVGIG (reference sequence). The length of the CDR3 is 14 residues. CDR3 nucleotides: TGTGCCTGGATCCAATCTACGACAGGGTCTGGCTACACCTTC. Protein sequence: CAWIQSTTGSGYTF.

This clonotype was recorded at least ten times. V is TRBV12-3 or TRBV12-4 and J is TRBJ2-7; tentatively, D is TRBD1 (6 bases). V was trimmed by 8 bases and J by 2 bases, leaving 7 bases between them. The CDR3 sequence is 11 residues long. The CDR3 coding sequence is TGTGCCAGCGGACAGACCTACGAGCAGTACTTC. Protein product: CASGQTYEQYF.

This clonotype came up a few times. The rearrangement links TRBV6-5 to TRBJ1-2; tentatively, D is TRBD1 (5 bases). V was clipped by 4 bases and J by 8 bases, with 11 bases between them. This CDR3 has 12 residues. Per germline, CDR1 MNHEY and CDR2 SVGAGI. As DNA, the CDR3 is TGTGCCAGCAGTTTAGGGGCGGCGGGCTACACCTTC. Its protein product is CASSLGAAGYTF.

This clonotype came up many times. The V gene is TRBV29-1, the J gene TRBJ1-1, with D possibly being TRBD1 (6 bases). CDR3 length equals 13 residues. Germline loops: CDR1 SQVTM, CDR2 ANQGSEA. V was clipped by 5 bases and J by 4 bases, with 14 bases between them. This CDR3 is CSVKKQGPTEAFF. The CDR3 coding sequence is TGCAGCGTTAAAAAACAGGGCCCCACTGAAGCTTTCTTT.

In this sample, this clonotype turned up many times. This CDR3 is CATSRGYSNQPQHF. CDR3 nucleotides: TGTGCCACCAGCAGGGGTTATAGCAATCAGCCCCAGCATTTT. This rearrangement joins TRBV15 to TRBJ1-5; D uncertain. Per the germline V gene, CDR1 is LNHNV and CDR2 is YYDKDF (reference sequence). The V gene lost 3 bases and the J gene lost 0 bases, with 6 bases spanning the gap. CDR3 length equals 14 residues.

This clonotype was recorded at least ten times. The V gene is TRBV6-2 or TRBV6-3, the J gene TRBJ2-3; TRBD2 matches at 7 bases. The trim removed 6 bases at V and 1 base at J, leaving 7 bases unmatched. Germline V gene data show CDR1 as MNHEY and CDR2 as SVGEGT. The CDR3 has 15 amino acids. The chain's CDR3 is CASRNSGSRTDTQYF. DNA of the CDR3: TGTGCCAGCAGAAATAGCGGGTCTCGCACAGATACGCAGTATTTT.